What follows are 22 T cell receptor beta chains derived from one specimen sequenced in a study of blood T cell repertoires in COVID-19. TCRdb's table, derived via immunoSEQ multiplex PCR, lists solely in-frame clones and lacks some. The sample consists of under 200,000 clones, 70% to 90% of them appearing once. Sequenced: peripheral blood. These receptors originate from a woman in her forties or fifties with COVID-19, enrolled during active disease.

CDR3 in amino acids: CASSLARDSRYF. In nucleotides, the CDR3 is TGCGCCAGCAGCTTGGCCCGGGACAGTCGGTACTTC. The rearrangement links TRBV5-1 to TRBJ2-7, with TRBD1 matching over 7 bases. The CDR3 has 12 residues. Trimming took 0 bases from V and 12 from J; bases not matched to a gene: 6. The germline V gene has CDR1 SGHRS and CDR2 YFSETQ.

The count of this clone is one. The gene calls are TRBV10-3 and TRBJ2-7; no clear D gene. Trimming left V 10 bases short and J 0 bases short, with 10 bases between. CDR1 and CDR2 from the germline V gene are ENHRY and SYGVKD. The CDR3 totals 12 residues. The CDR3 spells CATSPVSYEQYF. The CDR3 DNA reads TGTGCCACTTCGCCGGTCTCCTACGAGCAGTACTTC.

The chain recombines TRBV30 with TRBJ2-6, with TRBD2 as a possible D gene (5 bases). This CDR3 is built from 14 residues. Germline assignment: CDR1 GTSNPN and CDR2 SVGIG (reference sequence). V was trimmed by 0 bases and J by 3 bases, leaving 6 bases between them. The CDR3 DNA sequence: TGTGCCTGGAGTGTAGGAGGTGGGGCCAACGTCCTGACTTTC. Encoded protein: CAWSVGGGANVLTF.

The chain links TRBV19 to TRBJ2-7; 9 bases fit TRBD2. Germline CDR1 LNHDA, CDR2 SQIVND (reference sequence). This CDR3 comprises 14 residues. Trimming at V came to 3 bases and at J to 3 bases, leaving 3 bases not matched to a gene. CDR3 in amino acids: CASSIQRGDYEQYF. CDR3 in DNA: TGTGCCAGTAGTATCCAGCGGGGGGACTACGAGCAGTACTTC.

V and J are TRBV14 and TRBJ2-1; D perhaps matches TRBD1 (6 bases). Per germline, CDR1 SGHDN and CDR2 FVKESK. Trimming stripped 2 bases from V and 9 bases from J, with 11 bases between. The CDR3 has 13 residues. The CDR3 loop reads CASSQTGSGEQFF. CDR3 sequence (DNA): TGTGCCAGCAGCCAAACAGGGAGTGGTGAGCAGTTCTTC.

The chain joins TRBV10-3 to TRBJ2-3; a possible D gene is TRBD2 (5 bases). Per the germline V gene, CDR1 is ENHRY and CDR2 is SYGVKD. V lost 3 bases and J lost 0, with 10 bases in between. CDR3 length equals 15 residues. The DNA of the CDR3 is TGTGCCATCAGTGACGGGGAACCGAGCACAGATACGCAGTATTTT. Its translation is CAISDGEPSTDTQYF.

V usage is TRBV3-1 (or the pseudogene TRBV3-2) and J usage is TRBJ2-7; 9 bases match TRBD1. The junction had 4 bases not matched to a gene; V was cut back by 4 bases and J by 3 bases. From germline, CDR1 is LGHDT and CDR2 YNNKEL (reference sequence). The CDR3 has 14 amino acids. Here the CDR3 DNA reads TGTGCCAGCAGCCCAGACAGGGGGTTCTACGAGCAGTACTTC. As protein: CASSPDRGFYEQYF.

This sequence joins TRBV28 and TRBJ2-2; TRBD2 matches 9 bases. The length of the CDR3 is 14 residues. Germline V gene data show CDR1 as MDHEN and CDR2 as SYDVKM. The junction had 5 bases not matched to a gene; V was cut back by 8 bases and J by 4 bases. The CDR3 coding sequence is TGTGCCAGCTCGACTAGCGGTCTCACCGGGGAGCTGTTTTTT. Its protein product is CASSTSGLTGELFF.

V usage is TRBV5-1 and J usage is TRBJ2-1; tentatively, D is TRBD1 (7 bases). The germline gives CDR1 SGHRS, CDR2 YFSETQ. This CDR3 spans 14 amino acids. The V and J ends lost 5 bases and 5 bases respectively, with 14 bases between them. The CDR3 protein is CASSWTGGNNEQFF. DNA of the CDR3: TGCGCCAGCAGTTGGACAGGAGGGAACAATGAGCAGTTCTTC.

V and J are TRBV6-5 and TRBJ1-1, with unresolved D. This CDR3 is built from 14 residues. V lost 2 bases and J lost 6, with 13 bases in between. The V gene's germline CDR1 is MNHEY and CDR2 SVGAGI. CDR3 protein: CASSYESGSAEAFF. The CDR3 region has the DNA TGTGCCAGCAGTTACGAGTCGGGTTCGGCTGAAGCTTTCTTT.

The V and J genes are TRBV4-1 and TRBJ2-5; 8 positions match TRBD1. The CDR3 consists of 14 residues. Germline loops: CDR1 MGHRA, CDR2 YSYEKL. V gave up 4 bases and J gave up 4 bases; unmatched junction bases: 5. CDR3 sequence: CASSLLTGGETQYF. The CDR3 DNA sequence: TGCGCCAGCAGCCTTCTTACAGGGGGAGAGACCCAGTACTTC.

This clone appeared once. This chain joins TRBV10-3 and TRBJ1-2; TRBD1 matches 8 bases. This CDR3 has 13 amino acids. Looked up from germline, CDR1 is ENHRY and CDR2 is SYGVKD. Trimming cost V 3 bases and J 5 bases; bases outside gene matches: 2. The CDR3 DNA reads as TGTGCCATCAGTGAAACAGGGGGGTATGGCTACACCTTC. The encoded protein is CAISETGGYGYTF.

This chain links TRBV7-9 with TRBJ2-7; D call uncertain. Between the trimmed V and J ends, which lost 4 bases and 3 bases, there was a span of 13 bases. The germline gives CDR1 SEHNR, CDR2 FQNEAQ (reference sequence). The CDR3 is made up of 14 amino acids. The CDR3 is CASSSPSGFYEQYF. CDR3 DNA sequence: TGTGCCAGCAGCTCCCCCTCGGGTTTCTACGAGCAGTACTTC.

The chain employs TRBV4-1 and TRBJ2-3, with 7 bases aligning to TRBD1. Germline-derived CDR1 and CDR2 are MGHRA and YSYEKL. This CDR3 region has 17 residues. After removal of 1 base from V and 1 base from J, the junction contained 8 bases not matched to a gene. Written as DNA, the CDR3 is TGCGCCAGCAGCCAAGGGGCGCGAGACAGGGGCACAGATACGCAGTATTTT. Amino acid sequence: CASSQGARDRGTDTQYF.

The DNA of the CDR3 is TGCAGCGTCTCCCGCGGGGGCGGGACAGATACGCAGTATTTT. It translates to CSVSRGGGTDTQYF. The V and J genes are TRBV29-1 and TRBJ2-3, with D tentatively TRBD2 (7 bases). Germline loops: CDR1 SQVTM, CDR2 ANQGSEA. With 6 bases removed from V and 3 bases from J, the gap between germline ends came to 16 bases. The CDR3 extends over 14 amino acids.

The chain uses TRBV11-1 and TRBJ2-1, with TRBD1 matching 9 bases. CDR1 is SGHAT and CDR2 is FQDESV in the germline V gene (reference sequence). The CDR3 length is 15 residues. The trim removed 2 bases at V and 3 bases at J, leaving 2 bases unmatched. CDR3 in amino acids: CASSLRGQGYNEQFF. DNA for the CDR3: TGTGCCAGCAGCTTAAGGGGACAGGGCTACAATGAGCAGTTCTTC.

This clone was picked up one time. V gene TRBV2 combines with J gene TRBJ1-2, with 11 bases fitting TRBD1. With 6 bases clipped from V and 4 bases from J, the junction kept 1 base outside the gene matches. This CDR3 region has 13 residues. Germline CDR1 is SNHLY and CDR2 is FYNNEI. The CDR3, as DNA: TGTGCCAGCAGGGACAGGGGGCTCTATGGCTACACCTTC. This sequence encodes CASRDRGLYGYTF.

The chain combines TRBV6-5 with TRBJ2-1; 9 nucleotides agree with TRBD2. The CDR3 spans 16 residues. After removal of 4 bases from V and 0 bases from J, the junction contained 4 bases not matched to a gene. Germline V gene data show CDR1 as MNHEY and CDR2 as SVGAGI. The chain's CDR3 is CASSFIAGASYNEQFF. The CDR3 DNA reads as TGTGCCAGCAGTTTCATAGCGGGGGCCTCCTACAATGAGCAGTTCTTC.

Only a few counts were recorded for this clone. This chain uses TRBV10-3 with TRBJ1-2; TRBD1 aligns across 8 bases. This CDR3 has 14 amino acids. CDR1 and CDR2 (germline): ENHRY, SYGVKD. After removal of 1 base from V and 4 bases from J, the junction contained 2 bases not matched to a gene. This chain's CDR3 is CAISEWDRTYGYTF. The CDR3 coding sequence is TGTGCCATCAGTGAGTGGGACAGGACCTATGGCTACACCTTC.

The chain employs TRBV19 and TRBJ1-3; D is perhaps TRBD1 (6 bases). The germline V gene has CDR1 LNHDA and CDR2 SQIVND (reference sequence). The CDR3 runs 16 residues. Between the trimmed V and J ends, which lost 2 bases and 4 bases, there was a span of 15 bases. CDR3 DNA: TGTGCCAGTAGTATAATCCCCGGGACAAACGGAAACACCATATATTTT. Translation: CASSIIPGTNGNTIYF.

This chain uses TRBV7-2 with TRBJ2-5; 11 positions agree with TRBD2. The CDR3 is made up of 17 amino acids. The J segment lost 1 base and the V segment lost 1 base, leaving 5 bases of the junction unmatched. The germline V gene encodes CDR1 SGHTA and CDR2 FQGNSA. CDR3 in DNA: TGTGCCAGCAGCTTAGGGAGGACTAGCGGGTCCCAAGAGACCCAGTACTTC. It encodes CASSLGRTSGSQETQYF.

The chain has TRBV5-4 and TRBJ2-7, with TRBD1 matching 9 bases. CDR1 is SGHNT and CDR2 is YYREEE in the germline V gene (reference sequence). The CDR3 runs to 15 residues. V was pared by 4 bases and J by 4 bases, with 9 bases of the junction left unmatched. The CDR3 DNA reads TGTGCCAGCAGCCGGCCCGGGACAGGGATGTACGAGCAGTACTTC. Translating it yields CASSRPGTGMYEQYF.